These 24 T cell receptor beta chains were all obtained from the same sample, sequenced in a study of monozygotic twins with inflammatory bowel disease. TCRdb re-called the 5' RACE reads and gives one entry per CDR3 protein, without DNA. Here the sample table reports some 150,000 distinct CDR3 sequences. The source material was blood. All receptors come from a human donor with ulcerative colitis or Crohn's disease, or a healthy co-twin of an affected twin (not recorded which).

The gene calls are TRBV5-1 and TRBJ2-4. The CDR3 is 16 residues long. Germline V CDR1 and CDR2: SGHRS, YFSETQ. The CDR3 spells CASSLDSTIAKNIQYF.

The V call is TRBV6-4, the J call TRBJ2-1. This CDR3 has 16 residues. From germline, CDR1 is MRHNA and CDR2 SNTAGT. CDR3 loop: CASSEFSDPSYNEQFF.

V and J are TRBV5-5 and TRBJ1-4. Germline V gives CDR1 SGHKS, CDR2 YYEKEE (reference sequence). The CDR3 contains 16 residues. The CDR3 region is CASSPHHGTANEKLFF.

The genes are TRBV28 and TRBJ2-7; TCRdb selects TRBD1, and the lack of DNA leaves this call unchecked. CDR3 size: 16 residues. CDR1 and CDR2 from the germline V gene are MDHEN and SYDVKM. This CDR3 is CASSSNGQVSSYEQYF.

CDR3 sequence reads: CASGSGGREETQYF. The chain couples TRBV2 to TRBJ2-5; the TCRdb D gene call, TRBD1, has no DNA to confirm it. The germline V gene has CDR1 SNHLY and CDR2 FYNNEI. CDR3 length: 14 residues.

The CDR3 protein is CASRFLDGEDQPQHF. This chain uses TRBV6-2 or TRBV6-3 with TRBJ1-5. From germline, CDR1 is MNHEY and CDR2 SVGEGT. The CDR3 covers 15 residues.

The chain links TRBV6-2 or TRBV6-3 to TRBJ1-1. Per the germline V gene, CDR1 is MNHEY and CDR2 is SVGEGT. This CDR3 is 14 amino acids long. This chain's CDR3 is CASSYRVLNTEAFF.

The rearrangement joins TRBV12-3 or TRBV12-4 to TRBJ2-7. The CDR3 length is 14 residues. CDR3 sequence reads: CASSPDRISYEQYF.

The rearrangement links TRBV7-2 to TRBJ1-5; TCRdb designates TRBD1, a call that cannot be tested without DNA. The germline V gene has CDR1 SGHTA and CDR2 FQGNSA. The CDR3 has 14 amino acids. CDR3 amino acids: CASSSKQGGQPQHF.

The chain uses TRBV2 and TRBJ2-6; the TCRdb call, TRBD1, lacks DNA for checking. Germline assignment: CDR1 SNHLY and CDR2 FYNNEI. This CDR3 region has 15 residues. Here the CDR3 reads CASNTGASGANVLTF.

This chain uses TRBV7-9 with TRBJ2-7. This CDR3 comprises 15 residues. CDR1 SEHNR and CDR2 FQNEAQ come from the germline V gene (reference sequence). CDR3: CASSSTGQTDYEQYF.

V and J are TRBV29-1 and TRBJ1-1; the TRBD1 assignment by TCRdb is unverifiable without DNA. Looked up from germline, CDR1 is SQVTM and CDR2 is ANQGSEA. The CDR3 consists of 13 residues. The CDR3 sequence: CSVYRTGGAEAFF.

The chain uses TRBV20-1 and TRBJ2-7; as DNA is missing, the TRBD2 call by TCRdb cannot be tested. CDR3 length: 15 amino acids. Germline loops: CDR1 DFQATT, CDR2 SNEGSKA (reference sequence). The CDR3 region is CSAPPWSSDSYEQYF.

The V gene is TRBV6-2 or TRBV6-3, the J gene TRBJ2-2; TCRdb gives TRBD1 as the D gene, but with no DNA this cannot be confirmed. The CDR3 has 14 amino acids. Germline CDR1 and CDR2: MNHEY and SVGEGT. CDR3 sequence: CASSYAGEGGELFF.

The J gene is TRBJ1-1, the V gene TRBV5-1; with no DNA, the TCRdb D assignment of TRBD1 cannot be verified. The germline CDR1 and CDR2 sequences are SGHRS and YFSETQ. The CDR3 runs to 15 residues. This CDR3 is CASSLATGGGGEAFF.

The chain links TRBV5-5 to TRBJ2-5. CDR1 is SGHKS, CDR2 YYEKEE, per germline (reference sequence). This CDR3 has 13 amino acids. The CDR3 sequence: CASSYSEQETQYF.

The chain carries TRBV5-1 and TRBJ2-5; absent DNA, TCRdb's TRBD1 call cannot be checked. CDR1 is SGHRS, CDR2 YFSETQ, per germline. CDR3 length: 14 residues. CDR3 region: CASSRDPLVQTQYF.

J is TRBJ2-3 and V is TRBV7-2; checking the TCRdb D call of TRBD2 is not possible without DNA. Germline CDR1 and CDR2: SGHTA and FQGNSA. The CDR3 has 15 amino acids. The CDR3 here is CASSSPLAGTDTQYF.

The chain couples TRBV12-3 or TRBV12-4 to TRBJ2-3. The CDR3 is 12 residues long. This CDR3 is CASHKKVDTQYF.

This rearrangement joins TRBV20-1 to TRBJ2-1. Germline V gene lookup returns CDR1 DFQATT and CDR2 SNEGSKA (reference sequence). The CDR3 is made up of 13 amino acids. The CDR3 protein is CSAIPSSYNEQFF.

The rearrangement joins TRBV6-5 to TRBJ2-5; the TRBD2 assignment by TCRdb is unverifiable without DNA. The CDR3 has 18 residues. Germline values: CDR1 MNHEY, CDR2 SVGAGI. CDR3 amino acids: CASSYGASGGTLGETQYF.

The V call is TRBV7-6, the J call TRBJ2-7; the TRBD1 assignment by TCRdb is unverifiable without DNA. The CDR3 runs 15 residues. Germline CDR1 is SGHVS and CDR2 is FNYEAQ. CDR3 sequence: CASSFGPLNSYEQYF.

V is TRBV12-3 or TRBV12-4 and J is TRBJ2-4. CDR3 size: 13 residues. The chain's CDR3 is CASRHDFSSLGDF.

CDR3: CSAPKFGTDTQYF. The V and J genes are TRBV20-1 and TRBJ2-3. Germline CDR1 reads DFQATT; CDR2 reads SNEGSKA (reference sequence). This CDR3 comprises 13 residues.